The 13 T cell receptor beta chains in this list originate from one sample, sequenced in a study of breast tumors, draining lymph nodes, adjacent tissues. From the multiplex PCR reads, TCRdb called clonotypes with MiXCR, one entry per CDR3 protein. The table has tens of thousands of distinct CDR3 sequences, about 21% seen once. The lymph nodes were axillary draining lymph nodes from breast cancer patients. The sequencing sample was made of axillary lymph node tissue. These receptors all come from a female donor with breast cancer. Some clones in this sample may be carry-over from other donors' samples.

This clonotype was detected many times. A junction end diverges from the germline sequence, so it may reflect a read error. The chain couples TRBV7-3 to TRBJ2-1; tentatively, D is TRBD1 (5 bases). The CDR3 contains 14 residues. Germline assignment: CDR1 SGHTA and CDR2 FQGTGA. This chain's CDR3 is CASSLGSGLNKQFF. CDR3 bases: TGTGCCAGCAGCTTGGGGTCAGGGCTCAATAAGCAGTTCTTC.

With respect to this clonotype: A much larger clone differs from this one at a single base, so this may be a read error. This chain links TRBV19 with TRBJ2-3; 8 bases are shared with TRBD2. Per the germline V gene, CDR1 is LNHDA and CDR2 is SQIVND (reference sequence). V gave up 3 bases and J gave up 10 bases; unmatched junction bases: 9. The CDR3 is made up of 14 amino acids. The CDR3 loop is CASSIRGSGVSQYF. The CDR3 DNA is TGTGCCAGTAGTATCAGGGGTAGCGGGGTGTCGCAGTATTTT.

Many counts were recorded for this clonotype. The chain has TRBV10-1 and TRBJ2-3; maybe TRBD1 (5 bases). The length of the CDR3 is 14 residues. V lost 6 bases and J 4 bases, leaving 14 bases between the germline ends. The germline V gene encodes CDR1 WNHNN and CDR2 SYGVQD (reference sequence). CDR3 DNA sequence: TGCGCCAGCAGCCTGGGGCTAGGCGCAGATACGCAGTATTTT. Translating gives CASSLGLGADTQYF.

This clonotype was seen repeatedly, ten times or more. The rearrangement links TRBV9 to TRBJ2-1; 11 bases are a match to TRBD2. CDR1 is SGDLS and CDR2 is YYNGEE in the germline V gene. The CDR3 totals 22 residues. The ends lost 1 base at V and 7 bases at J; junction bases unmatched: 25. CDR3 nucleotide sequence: TGTGCCAGCAGCGTAAGCTTGTCGGGGGGACAGACCGTTTCTAGCGGGAGGAATGAGCAGTTCTTC. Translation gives CASSVSLSGGQTVSSGRNEQFF.

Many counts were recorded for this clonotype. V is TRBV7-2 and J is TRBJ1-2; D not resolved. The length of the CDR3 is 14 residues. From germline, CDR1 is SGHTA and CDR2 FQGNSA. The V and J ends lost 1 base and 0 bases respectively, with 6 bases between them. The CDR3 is CASSLGKSNYGYTF. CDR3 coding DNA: TGTGCCAGCAGCTTAGGCAAATCTAACTATGGCTACACCTTC.

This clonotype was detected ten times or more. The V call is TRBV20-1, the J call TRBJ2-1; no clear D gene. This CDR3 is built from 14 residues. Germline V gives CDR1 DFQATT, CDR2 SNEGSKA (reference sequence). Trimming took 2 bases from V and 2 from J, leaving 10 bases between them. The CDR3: CSARNRSPYNEQFF. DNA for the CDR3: TGCAGTGCTAGAAACCGGAGCCCCTACAATGAGCAGTTCTTC.

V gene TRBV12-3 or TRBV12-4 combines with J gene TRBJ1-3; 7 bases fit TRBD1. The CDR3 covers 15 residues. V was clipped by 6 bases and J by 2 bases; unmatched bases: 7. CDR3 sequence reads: CASSQPGQPGNTIYF. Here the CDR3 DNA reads TGTGCCAGCAGCCAGCCGGGACAGCCTGGAAACACCATATATTTT.

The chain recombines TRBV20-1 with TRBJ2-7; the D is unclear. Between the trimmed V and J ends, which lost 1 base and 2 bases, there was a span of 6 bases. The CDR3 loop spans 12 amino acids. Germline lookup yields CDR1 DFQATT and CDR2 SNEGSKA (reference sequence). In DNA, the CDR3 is TGCAGTGCTAGAGCCCTAACCTACGAGCAGTACTTC. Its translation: CSARALTYEQYF.

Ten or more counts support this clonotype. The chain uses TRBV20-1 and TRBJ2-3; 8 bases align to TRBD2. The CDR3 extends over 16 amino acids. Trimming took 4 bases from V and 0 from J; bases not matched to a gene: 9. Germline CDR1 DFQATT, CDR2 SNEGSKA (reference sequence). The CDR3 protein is CSANSGVTLSTDTQYF. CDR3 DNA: TGCAGTGCTAATAGCGGGGTAACACTAAGCACAGATACGCAGTATTTT.

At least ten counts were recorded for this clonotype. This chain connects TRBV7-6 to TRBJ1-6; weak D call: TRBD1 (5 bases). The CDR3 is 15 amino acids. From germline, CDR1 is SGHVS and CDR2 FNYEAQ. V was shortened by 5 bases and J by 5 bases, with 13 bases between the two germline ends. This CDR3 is CASSPGGTDNSPLHF. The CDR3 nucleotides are TGTGCCAGCAGCCCTGGGGGAACCGATAATTCACCCCTCCACTTT.

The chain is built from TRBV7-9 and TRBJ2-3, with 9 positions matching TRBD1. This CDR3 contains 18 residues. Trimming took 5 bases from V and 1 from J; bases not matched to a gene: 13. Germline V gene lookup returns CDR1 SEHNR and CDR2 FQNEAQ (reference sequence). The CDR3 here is CASSTTGTGSLCTDTQYF. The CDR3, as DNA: TGTGCCAGCAGCACCACCGGGACAGGGTCTTTGTGCACAGATACGCAGTATTTT. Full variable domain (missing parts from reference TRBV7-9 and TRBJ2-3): DTGVSQNPRHKITKRGQNVTFRCDPISEHNRLYWYRQTLGQGPEFLTYFQNEAQLEKSRLLSDRFSAERPKGSFSTLEIQRTEQGDSAMYLCASSTTGTGSLCTDTQYFGPGTRLTVL.

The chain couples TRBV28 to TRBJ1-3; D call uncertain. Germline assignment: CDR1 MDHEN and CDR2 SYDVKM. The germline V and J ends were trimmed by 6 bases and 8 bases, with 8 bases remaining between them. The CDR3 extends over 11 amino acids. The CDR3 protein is CASRRKDTIYF. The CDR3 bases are TGTGCCAGCAGGCGGAAAGACACCATATATTTT.

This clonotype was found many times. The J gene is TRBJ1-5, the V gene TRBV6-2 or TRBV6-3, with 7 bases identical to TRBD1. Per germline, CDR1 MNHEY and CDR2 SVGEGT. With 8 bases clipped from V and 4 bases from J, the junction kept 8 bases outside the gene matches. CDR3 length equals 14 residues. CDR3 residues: CASSTGSGNQPQHF. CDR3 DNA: TGTGCCAGCTCGACAGGGAGTGGGAATCAGCCCCAGCATTTT.